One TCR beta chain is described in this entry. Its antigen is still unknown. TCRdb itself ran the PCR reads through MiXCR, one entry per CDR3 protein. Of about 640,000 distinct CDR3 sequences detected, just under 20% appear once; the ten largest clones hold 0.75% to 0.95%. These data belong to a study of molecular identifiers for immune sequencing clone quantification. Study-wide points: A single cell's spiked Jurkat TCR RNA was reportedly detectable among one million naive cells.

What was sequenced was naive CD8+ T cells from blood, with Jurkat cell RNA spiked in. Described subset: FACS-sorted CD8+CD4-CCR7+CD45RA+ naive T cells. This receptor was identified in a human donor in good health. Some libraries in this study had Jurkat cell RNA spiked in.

CDR3 sequence: CASSHSGDNEQFF. In nucleotides, the CDR3 is TGTGCCAGCAGCCATAGCGGGGACAATGAGCAGTTCTTC. V and J are TRBV27 and TRBJ2-1; TRBD2 matches 8 bases. CDR1 and CDR2 (germline): MNHEY, SMNVEV (reference sequence). The CDR3 totals 13 residues. J lost 5 bases, V lost 6 bases, and 3 bases had no gene match.